The sequence of this T cell receptor (beta chain) was determined in a study of blood T cell repertoires in COVID-19. Seattle's enrolled individuals joined amid active infection and were then monitored longitudinally. Original processing notes: Amplification from reference gene primers served as the basis for estimated nucleated cell counts. Using immunoSEQ multiplex PCR, the repertoire was profiled, and TCRdb retains in-frame clones only, with some absent. The V and J calls and clone size are taken from that table; D and trimming were inferred from the DNA. The sample includes about 390,000 clones, around 87% of them seen just once. V was clipped by 2 bases and J by 6 bases; unmatched bases: 9. The CDR3 spans 16 residues. The germline V gene has CDR1 KGHSH and CDR2 LQKENI.

The sequence derives from a woman aged 55-70 years with COVID-19, enrolled during active disease. V gene TRBV18 combines with J gene TRBJ1-1, with 10 bases fitting TRBD1. The sample comprised peripheral blood. CDR3 nucleotide sequence: TGTGCCAGCTCACCAGCCGGGACAGGGGTTCGGGCTGAAGCTTTCTTT. This translates into CASSPAGTGVRAEAFF.